This T cell receptor beta chain originates from a study of blood T cells in healthy people across ages. Trimming cost V 9 bases and J 3 bases; bases outside gene matches: 6. CDR1 and CDR2 from the germline V gene are MDHEN and SYDVKM. CDR3 length: 13 residues. Every participating donor contributed roughly 10 milliliters of peripheral blood through a draw. A second about 7 to 12 cycle PCR used barcoded and J-beta primers. Each single sample gave us at least 2.5 million CDR3-containing paired-end reads. From the 5' RACE reads, TCRdb called clonotypes with MiXCR, one entry per CDR3 protein. In the table there are hundreds of thousands of distinct CDR3 sequences, roughly 32% of which are singletons. Overall study results and limits: Age brought a roughly linear fall in TCR beta diversity measured per million T cells. Estimates based on one million T cells were treated as lower bounds.

This clonotype was seen ten or more times. Its antigen is still unknown. The chain combines TRBV28 with TRBJ2-7, with TRBD1 matching 9 bases. Sequencing input: blood. This TCR was recovered from an elderly woman in good health. The CDR3 nucleotides are TGTGCCAGTAGGACAGGGGCGATCTACGAGCAGTACTTC. Amino acids: CASRTGAIYEQYF.